One and the same sample provided the 28 T cell receptor beta chains below, sequenced in a study of blood T cell repertoires in COVID-19. The repertoire was sequenced with immunoSEQ multiplex PCR; TCRdb's copy has only in-frame clones and lacks some. The sample records around 700,000 clones, 80% to 90% being singletons. Specimen: peripheral blood. The receptor set was obtained from a woman between 18 and 29 years old with acute or convalescent COVID-19.

V usage is TRBV19 and J usage is TRBJ2-1; 12 nucleotides line up with TRBD1. J was trimmed by 4 bases and V by 5 bases; bases with no gene match: 12. CDR3 length equals 18 residues. Germline loops: CDR1 LNHDA, CDR2 SQIVND (reference sequence). CDR3 region: CASSPPGGTGGLYNEQFF. The CDR3 DNA sequence: TGTGCCAGTAGTCCCCCGGGAGGGACAGGGGGCTTGTACAATGAGCAGTTCTTC.

The chain links TRBV30 to TRBJ2-2; TRBD1 matches at 7 bases. The CDR3 length is 14 residues. J lost 7 bases, V lost 4 bases, and 9 bases had no gene match. From germline, CDR1 is GTSNPN and CDR2 SVGIG (reference sequence). CDR3 residues: CAWTRRAGGGELFF. In nucleotides, the CDR3 is TGTGCCTGGACCAGAAGAGCAGGGGGCGGGGAGCTGTTTTTT.

The chain carries TRBV19 and TRBJ1-5; 8 bases line up with TRBD1. The V and J ends lost 5 bases and 6 bases, in that order; junction bases with no gene match: 3. The CDR3 has 13 residues. Germline V gene data show CDR1 as LNHDA and CDR2 as SQIVND (reference sequence). CDR3 in DNA: TGTGCCAGTAGTGGGACAGGTACTCAGCCCCAGCATTTT. Protein: CASSGTGTQPQHF. Full variable domain (outside the CDR3, taken from reference TRBV19 and TRBJ1-5): DGGITQSPKYLFRKEGQNVTLSCEQNLNHDAMYWYRQDPGQGLRLIYYSQIVNDFQKGDIAEGYSVSREKKESFPLTVTSAQKNPTAFYLCASSGTGTQPQHFGDGTRLSIL.

The chain links TRBV7-2 to TRBJ2-7; 8 nucleotides agree with TRBD2. V shed 7 bases, J shed 5 bases, and the junction held 4 bases outside the gene matches. Germline CDR1 reads SGHTA; CDR2 reads FQGNSA. The CDR3 consists of 12 residues. CDR3 sequence: CASTPGGNEQYF. CDR3 nucleotide sequence: TGTGCCAGCACCCCGGGAGGGAACGAGCAGTACTTC.

The chain links TRBV30 to TRBJ2-6; the D is unclear. V shed 2 bases and J shed 4 bases, with 12 bases lying between them. The CDR3 loop spans 15 amino acids. Germline V gene lookup returns CDR1 GTSNPN and CDR2 SVGIG (reference sequence). The CDR3 bases are TGTGCCTGGAGTCCGCTCCGGGTGGGGGCCAACGTCCTGACTTTC. It is translated as CAWSPLRVGANVLTF.

The rearrangement joins TRBV5-5 to TRBJ2-7; tentatively, D is TRBD1 (6 bases). CDR1 is SGHKS and CDR2 is YYEKEE in the germline V gene (reference sequence). The CDR3 sequence is 14 residues long. Trimming removed 6 bases from V and 3 bases from J, with 16 bases in between. The CDR3 region is CASTRDKTLYEQYF. DNA for the CDR3: TGTGCCAGCACTAGGGACAAAACTCTCTACGAGCAGTACTTC.

This clone was seen a handful of times. The chain has TRBV24-1 and TRBJ2-3, with 8 bases aligning to TRBD1. In germline, CDR1 is KGHDR, CDR2 SFDVKD. The V and J ends lost 8 bases and 4 bases, in that order; junction bases with no gene match: 7. CDR3 length equals 14 residues. This chain's CDR3 is CATIGQGWADTQYF. CDR3 coding DNA: TGTGCCACCATAGGACAGGGCTGGGCAGATACGCAGTATTTT.

The rearrangement links TRBV7-2 to TRBJ1-4; D not certain. Deletions cut 6 bases from V and 4 bases from J, with 27 bases between. Germline V gene sequence: CDR1 SGHTA, CDR2 FQGNSA. The CDR3 spans 19 residues. CDR3 protein: CASSIKEGFPLYGNEKLFF. The CDR3 DNA reads as TGTGCCAGCAGTATTAAGGAGGGATTCCCTCTCTATGGTAATGAAAAACTGTTTTTT.

This sequence joins TRBV28 and TRBJ1-5; 8 bases are a match to TRBD1. Germline V gene lookup returns CDR1 MDHEN and CDR2 SYDVKM. V lost 5 bases to trimming and J lost 2 bases; unmatched junction nucleotides: 5. The CDR3 totals 15 residues. In nucleotides, the CDR3 is TGTGCCAGCAGTCCCCAGGGGGCCGGCAATCAGCCCCAGCATTTT. It codes for CASSPQGAGNQPQHF.

V gene TRBV20-1 combines with J gene TRBJ1-3; a weak D match, TRBD1 (6 bases). The CDR3 has 13 residues. V was clipped by 3 bases and J by 6 bases, with 12 bases between them. Germline-derived CDR1 and CDR2 are DFQATT and SNEGSKA (reference sequence). The CDR3 region has the DNA TGCAGTGCTAGTGTTGGACAGCCAAACACCATATATTTT. Translated, it gives CSASVGQPNTIYF.

This chain connects TRBV5-4 to TRBJ1-1; 8 bases match TRBD1. Germline values: CDR1 SGHNT, CDR2 YYREEE (reference sequence). Trimming at V came to 2 bases and at J to 5 bases, leaving 5 bases not matched to a gene. The CDR3 consists of 14 residues. The CDR3 nucleotides are TGTGCCAGCAGCTTCGACAGGGGACTTACTGAAGCTTTCTTT. It is translated as CASSFDRGLTEAFF.

In its sample, this clone was seen once. The rearrangement uses TRBV13 and TRBJ2-3; 12 bases are shared with TRBD2. The germline gives CDR1 PRHDT, CDR2 FYEKMQ (reference sequence). The CDR3 has 15 residues. V lost 4 bases and J lost 8; bases outside the gene matches: 7. This CDR3 reads CASSSQLAGGPTQYF. The CDR3, as DNA: TGTGCCAGCAGCTCACAACTAGCGGGGGGTCCTACGCAGTATTTT.

This chain uses TRBV7-2 with TRBJ2-2, with 7 bases lining up with TRBD2. From germline, CDR1 is SGHTA and CDR2 FQGNSA. J was trimmed by 7 bases and V by 6 bases; bases with no gene match: 17. The CDR3 consists of 17 residues. Here the CDR3 reads CASRQGRGAGSVGELFF. CDR3 nucleotide sequence: TGTGCCAGCAGACAAGGGCGGGGAGCGGGGTCGGTCGGGGAGCTGTTTTTT.

V is TRBV5-1 and J is TRBJ2-7; 8 nucleotides align to TRBD1. V lost 5 bases and J lost 7; bases outside the gene matches: 14. The germline CDR1 and CDR2 sequences are SGHRS and YFSETQ. This CDR3 has 15 amino acids. The CDR3 here is CASRETTGAPREQYF. The CDR3 DNA sequence: TGCGCCAGCAGGGAGACGACAGGGGCCCCAAGGGAGCAGTACTTC.

The chain links TRBV19 to TRBJ2-1; 10 nucleotides agree with TRBD2. The CDR3 runs 15 residues. Trimming removed 7 bases from V and 2 bases from J; junction bases left unmatched: 5. The germline CDR1 and CDR2 sequences are LNHDA and SQIVND (reference sequence). The CDR3 sequence is CASTHLAGAYNEQFF. The CDR3 DNA reads TGTGCCAGTACTCACCTAGCGGGGGCCTACAATGAGCAGTTCTTC.

The genes are TRBV7-9 and TRBJ2-1; possibly TRBD2 for D (7 bases). From germline, CDR1 is SEHNR and CDR2 FQNEAQ (reference sequence). The CDR3 contains 16 residues. V was trimmed by 1 base and J by 3 bases, leaving 13 bases between them. The CDR3 protein is CASSLDGGALYNEQFF. CDR3 sequence (DNA): TGTGCCAGCAGCTTAGATGGGGGGGCCCTCTACAATGAGCAGTTCTTC.

The genes are TRBV2 and TRBJ1-2; D is possibly TRBD1 (6 bases). CDR1 is SNHLY and CDR2 is FYNNEI in the germline V gene. The CDR3 runs 15 residues. The V and J ends lost 3 bases and 0 bases respectively, with 11 bases between them. The CDR3 here is CASSESGAPNYGYTF. As DNA, the CDR3 is TGTGCCAGCAGTGAGTCAGGGGCGCCTAACTATGGCTACACCTTC.

The V gene is TRBV5-1, the J gene TRBJ1-2, with D possibly matching TRBD1 (6 bases). The germline CDR1 and CDR2 sequences are SGHRS and YFSETQ. V dropped 4 bases and J dropped 0 bases, with 10 bases sitting between them. CDR3 length: 14 amino acids. CDR3 DNA sequence: TGCGCCAGCAGCCAGGACAGTCCTAACTATGGCTACACCTTC. Its translation: CASSQDSPNYGYTF.

V usage is TRBV6-6 and J usage is TRBJ1-5, with 8 bases that match TRBD1. V was clipped by 0 bases and J by 7 bases; unmatched bases: 8. Germline V gives CDR1 MNHNY, CDR2 SVGAGI (reference sequence). The CDR3 loop spans 16 amino acids. CDR3 sequence: CASSYSSGQGGQPQHF. In DNA, the CDR3 is TGTGCCAGCAGTTACTCAAGTGGACAGGGAGGACAGCCCCAGCATTTT.

This clone was seen once. CDR3 DNA: TGTGCCAGCACCTCCTCCCTAAACACTGAAGCTTTCTTT. This translates into CASTSSLNTEAFF. The chain carries TRBV6-5 and TRBJ1-1; D unresolved. There are 13 residues in the CDR3. In germline, CDR1 is MNHEY, CDR2 SVGAGI. The V and J ends lost 7 bases and 2 bases respectively, with 11 bases between them.

This clone was picked up one time. The genes are TRBV12-3 or TRBV12-4 and TRBJ1-4; maybe TRBD1 (5 bases). With 2 bases removed from V and 8 bases from J, the gap between germline ends came to 9 bases. The length of the CDR3 is 13 residues. The CDR3 sequence: CASSLTGGEKLFF. The CDR3 bases are TGTGCCAGCAGTTTAACGGGGGGAGAAAAACTGTTTTTT.

For the CDR3, the DNA is TGCGCCAGCAGCCAAGATTTTAGCGGGGAAACAGATACGCAGTATTTT. This encodes CASSQDFSGETDTQYF. This chain joins TRBV4-3 and TRBJ2-3; 8 positions agree with TRBD2. The CDR3 covers 16 residues. With V trimmed by 0 bases and J by 3 bases, 5 bases remained unmatched. Germline V gives CDR1 LGHNA, CDR2 YSLEER.

The V gene is TRBV2, the J gene TRBJ1-2; possible D gene TRBD1, 6 bases. The V end was cut by 5 bases, the J end by 3 bases, with 25 bases between. CDR1 SNHLY and CDR2 FYNNEI come from the germline V gene. CDR3 size: 18 residues. The CDR3 DNA sequence: TGTGCCAGCAGTTTCACCACTTCACAGGGCCGGGCGGACTATGGCTACACCTTC. Translation gives CASSFTTSQGRADYGYTF. The full variable domain, in which reference TRBV2 and TRBJ1-2 provide the parts outside the CDR3, is EPEVTQTPSHQVTQMGQEVILRCVPISNHLYFYWYRQILGQKVEFLVSFYNNEISEKSEIFDDQFSVERPDGSNFTLKIRSTKLEDSAMYFCASSFTTSQGRADYGYTFGSGTRLTVV.

The chain combines TRBV5-1 with TRBJ2-7; tentatively, D is TRBD1 (6 bases). Germline V lookup: CDR1 SGHRS, CDR2 YFSETQ. V lost 2 bases and J 3 bases, leaving 12 bases between the germline ends. CDR3 length equals 14 residues. The CDR3 sequence is CASSFNEGVYEQYF. The CDR3 DNA reads TGCGCCAGCAGCTTTAATGAGGGGGTCTACGAGCAGTACTTC. The full variable domain, rest sourced from reference TRBV5-1 and TRBJ2-7, is KAGVTQTPRYLIKTRGQQVTLSCSPISGHRSVSWYQQTPGQGLQFLFEYFSETQRNKGNFPGRFSGRQFSNSRSEMNVSTLELGDSALYLCASSFNEGVYEQYFGPGTRLTVT.

The V call is TRBV2, the J call TRBJ1-2, with 7 nucleotides matching TRBD1. This CDR3 has 13 amino acids. Trimming cost V 9 bases and J 4 bases; bases outside gene matches: 8. From germline, CDR1 is SNHLY and CDR2 FYNNEI. CDR3: CARTGTVSYGYTF. CDR3 in DNA: TGTGCCAGGACCGGGACAGTGAGCTATGGCTACACCTTC.

The chain links TRBV6-5 to TRBJ2-3; 10 positions match TRBD2. Germline assignment: CDR1 MNHEY and CDR2 SVGAGI. The V segment lost 7 bases and the J segment 6 bases; nucleotides outside the gene matches: 10. The length of the CDR3 is 15 residues. DNA of the CDR3: TGTGCCAGCACTTTAAGGGGACTAGCGCGCGATACGCAGTATTTT. Protein: CASTLRGLARDTQYF.

J is TRBJ1-2 and V is TRBV7-9; D uncertain. The V end lost 5 bases, the J end lost 5 bases, and 9 bases lay between the germline ends. CDR3 size: 12 residues. Germline CDR1 reads SEHNR; CDR2 reads FQNEAQ (reference sequence). The CDR3 DNA sequence: TGTGCCAGCAGCCTTGCGGGGTATGGCTACACCTTC. It encodes CASSLAGYGYTF.

This clone was found once. CDR3 sequence: CASSSTGGPNYGYTF. Written as DNA, the CDR3 is TGTGCCAGCAGTTCAACAGGGGGTCCCAACTATGGCTACACCTTC. J is TRBJ1-2 and V is TRBV6-5; 8 bases line up with TRBD1. The CDR3 has 15 residues. V lost 4 bases and J lost 2; bases outside the gene matches: 6. Germline V gene lookup returns CDR1 MNHEY and CDR2 SVGAGI.